A single sample is the source of the 5 T cell receptor beta chains below, sequenced in a study of cytomegalovirus exposure and HLA in healthy donors (dated by TCRdb to about 2017). Libraries came from the immunoSEQ multiplex PCR assay. A mixture of 60 forward primers for TCR Vbeta segments and 13 reverse primers for TCR Jbeta segments was used in the multiplex PCR. Sourced from immuneACCESS, this table was stored by TCRdb with only in-frame sequences that have V and J called. A share of the clones is absent; for the studies checked, an unresolved V gene accounts for under half, and the remainder has no known explanation. The sample table shows about 150,000 clones, and roughly 9.8% are seen once. The ten largest clones capture 1.8% of the sample. Sequencing was done on a sample of PBMCs. Receptor source: a middle-aged man in good health and CMV-seronegative.

The gene calls are TRBV2 and TRBJ2-1, with TRBD2 as a possible D gene (6 bases). Trimming pared 6 bases from V and 0 bases from J, leaving 12 bases between. The germline gives CDR1 SNHLY, CDR2 FYNNEI. This CDR3 region has 15 residues. The CDR3 reads CASRDRETSYNEQFF. The CDR3 DNA sequence: TGTGCCAGCAGAGATCGGGAGACCTCCTACAATGAGCAGTTCTTC.

CDR3: CAWNAATYEQYF. CDR3 DNA sequence: TGTGCCTGGAATGCGGCTACCTACGAGCAGTACTTC. The chain is built from TRBV30 and TRBJ2-5, with no clear D. The tail of the sequence fits TRBJ2-7 better, so the J call may be wrong. CDR3 length: 12 amino acids. The germline gives CDR1 GTSNPN, CDR2 SVGIG (reference sequence).

The chain carries TRBV5-6 and TRBJ2-5, with D perhaps matching TRBD1 (6 bases). The CDR3 has 15 residues. V was clipped by 1 base and J by 5 bases, with 15 bases between them. Germline-derived CDR1 and CDR2 are SGHDT and YYEEEE. CDR3 in amino acids: CASSLLTGTGETQYF. The CDR3 region has the DNA TGTGCCAGCAGCTTGCTCACAGGGACGGGGGAGACCCAGTACTTC.

This clone was counted only a few times. The chain joins TRBV6-5 to TRBJ2-3, with D maybe TRBD1 (6 bases). Germline CDR1 is MNHEY and CDR2 is SVGAGI. V lost 8 bases, J lost 3 bases, and 12 bases lay in between. The CDR3 totals 13 residues. The CDR3 spells CASGRGRTDTQYF. The CDR3 DNA reads TGTGCCAGCGGAAGGGGGAGAACAGATACGCAGTATTTT.

On this clone: An end of the junction does not agree with germline; a read error may underlie this. The chain is built from TRBV18 and TRBJ2-3; 11 bases align to TRBD2. Germline values: CDR1 KGHSH, CDR2 LQKENI. The CDR3 totals 18 residues. The CDR3 DNA follows: TGTGCCAGCCCACCACCGCTAGCGGGGGGCCTTCCCACAGATACGCAGTATTTT. This sequence encodes CASPPPLAGGLPTDTQYF. The full variable domain, rest sourced from reference TRBV18 and TRBJ2-3, is NAGVMQNPRHLVRRRGQEARLRCSPMKGHSHVYWYRQLPEEGLKFMVYLQKENIIDESGMPKERFSAEFPKEGPSILRIQQVVRGDSAAYFCASPPPLAGGLPTDTQYFGPGTRLTVL.